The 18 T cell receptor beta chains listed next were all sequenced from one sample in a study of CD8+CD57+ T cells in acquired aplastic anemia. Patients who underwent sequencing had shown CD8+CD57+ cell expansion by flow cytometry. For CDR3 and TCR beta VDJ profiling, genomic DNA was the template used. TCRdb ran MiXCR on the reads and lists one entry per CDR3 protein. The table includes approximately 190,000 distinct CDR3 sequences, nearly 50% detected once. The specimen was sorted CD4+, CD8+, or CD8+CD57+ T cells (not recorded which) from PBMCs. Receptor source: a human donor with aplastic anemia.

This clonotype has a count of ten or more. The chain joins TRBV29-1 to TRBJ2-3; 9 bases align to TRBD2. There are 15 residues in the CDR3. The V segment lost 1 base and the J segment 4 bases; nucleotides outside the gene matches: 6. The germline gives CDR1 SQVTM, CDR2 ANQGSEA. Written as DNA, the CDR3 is TGCAGCGTTGAAGGAGGGGTAGCGGGGGCAGATACGCAGTATTTT. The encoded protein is CSVEGGVAGADTQYF.

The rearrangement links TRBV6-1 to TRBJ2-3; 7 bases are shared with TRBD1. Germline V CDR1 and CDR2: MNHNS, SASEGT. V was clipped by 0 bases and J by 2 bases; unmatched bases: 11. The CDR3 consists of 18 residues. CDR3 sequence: CASSEAYPGGINTDTQYF. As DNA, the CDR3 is TGTGCCAGCAGTGAAGCGTACCCAGGGGGTATTAACACAGATACGCAGTATTTT.

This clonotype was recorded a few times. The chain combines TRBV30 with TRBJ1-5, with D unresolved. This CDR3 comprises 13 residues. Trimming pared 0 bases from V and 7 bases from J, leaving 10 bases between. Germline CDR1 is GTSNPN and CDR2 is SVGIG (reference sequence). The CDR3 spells CAWSVGMGQPQHF. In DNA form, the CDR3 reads TGTGCCTGGAGTGTCGGGATGGGACAGCCCCAGCATTTT.

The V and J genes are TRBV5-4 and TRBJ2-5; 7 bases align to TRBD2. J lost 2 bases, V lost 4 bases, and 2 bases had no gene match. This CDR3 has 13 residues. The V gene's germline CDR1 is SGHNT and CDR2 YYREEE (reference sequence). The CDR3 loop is CASSIGGQETQYF. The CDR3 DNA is TGTGCCAGCAGCATCGGGGGGCAAGAGACCCAGTACTTC.

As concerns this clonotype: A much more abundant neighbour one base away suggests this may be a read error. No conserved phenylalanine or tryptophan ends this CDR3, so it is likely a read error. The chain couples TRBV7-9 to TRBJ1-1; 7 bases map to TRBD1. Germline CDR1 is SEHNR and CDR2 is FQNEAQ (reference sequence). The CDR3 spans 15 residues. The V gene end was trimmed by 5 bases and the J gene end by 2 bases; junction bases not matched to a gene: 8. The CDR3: CASSSRGNLNTEAFS. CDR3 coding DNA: TGTGCCAGCAGCAGCAGGGGGAACCTTAACACTGAAGCTTTCTCT.

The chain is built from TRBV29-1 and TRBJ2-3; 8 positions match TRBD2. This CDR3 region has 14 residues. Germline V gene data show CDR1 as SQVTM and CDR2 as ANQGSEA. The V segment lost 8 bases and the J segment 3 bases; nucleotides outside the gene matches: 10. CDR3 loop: CSLDRASGTDTQYF. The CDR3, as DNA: TGCAGCTTAGATCGGGCTAGCGGGACAGATACGCAGTATTTT.

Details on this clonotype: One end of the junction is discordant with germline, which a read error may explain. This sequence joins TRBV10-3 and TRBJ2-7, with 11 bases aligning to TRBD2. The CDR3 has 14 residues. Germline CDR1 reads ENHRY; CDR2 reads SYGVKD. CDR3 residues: CASSYSRTSGEQYF. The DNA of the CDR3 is TGTGCCAGCAGTTACTCTCGGACTAGCGGGGAGCAGTACTTC.

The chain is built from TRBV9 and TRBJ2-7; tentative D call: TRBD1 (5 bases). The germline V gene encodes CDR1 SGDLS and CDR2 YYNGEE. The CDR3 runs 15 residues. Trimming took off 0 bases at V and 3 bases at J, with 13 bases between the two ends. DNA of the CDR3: TGTGCCAGCAGCGTAGGGGGCGAGCCAAACTACGAGCAGTACTTC. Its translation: CASSVGGEPNYEQYF.

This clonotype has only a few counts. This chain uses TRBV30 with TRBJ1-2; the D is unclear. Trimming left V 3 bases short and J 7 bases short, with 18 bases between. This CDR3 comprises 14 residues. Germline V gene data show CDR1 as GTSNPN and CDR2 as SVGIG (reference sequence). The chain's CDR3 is CAWSLTRFQGGYTF. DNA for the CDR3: TGTGCCTGGAGCTTAACCCGGTTTCAAGGTGGCTACACCTTC.

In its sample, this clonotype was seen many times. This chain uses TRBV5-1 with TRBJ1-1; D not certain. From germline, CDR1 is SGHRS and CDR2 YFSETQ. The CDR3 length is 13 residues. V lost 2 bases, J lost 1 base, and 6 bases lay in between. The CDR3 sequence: CASSFAENTEAFF. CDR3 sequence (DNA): TGCGCCAGCAGCTTTGCGGAGAACACTGAAGCTTTCTTT.

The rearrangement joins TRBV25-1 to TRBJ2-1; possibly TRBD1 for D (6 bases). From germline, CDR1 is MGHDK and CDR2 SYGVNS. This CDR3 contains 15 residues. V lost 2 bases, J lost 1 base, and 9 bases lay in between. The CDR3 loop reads CASSEPTGSYNEQFF. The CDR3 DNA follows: TGTGCCAGCAGTGAACCTACAGGGTCCTACAATGAGCAGTTCTTC.

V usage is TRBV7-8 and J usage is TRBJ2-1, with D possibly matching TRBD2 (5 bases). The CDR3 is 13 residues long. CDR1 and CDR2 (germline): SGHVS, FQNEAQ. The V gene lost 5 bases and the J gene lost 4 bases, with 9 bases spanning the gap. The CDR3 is CASSPEGYNEQFF. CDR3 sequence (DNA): TGTGCCAGCAGCCCCGAGGGATACAATGAGCAGTTCTTC. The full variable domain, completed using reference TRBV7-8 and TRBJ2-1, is GAGVSQSPRYKVAKRGQDVALRCDPISGHVSLFWYQQALGQGPEFLTYFQNEAQLDKSGLPSDRFFAERPEGSVSTLKIQRTQQEDSAVYLCASSPEGYNEQFFGPGTRLTVL.

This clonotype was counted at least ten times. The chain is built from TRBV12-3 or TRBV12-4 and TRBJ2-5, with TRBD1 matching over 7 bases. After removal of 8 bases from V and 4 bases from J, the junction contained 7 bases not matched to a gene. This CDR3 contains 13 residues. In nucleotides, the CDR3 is TGTGCCAGCGGATACAGGGGATCAGAGACCCAGTACTTC. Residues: CASGYRGSETQYF.

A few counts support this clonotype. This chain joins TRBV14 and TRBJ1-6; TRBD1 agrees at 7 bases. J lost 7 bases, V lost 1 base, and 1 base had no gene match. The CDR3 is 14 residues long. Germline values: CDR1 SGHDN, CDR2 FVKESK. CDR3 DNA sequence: TGTGCCAGCAGCCAAGGACAGGGAAATTCACCCCTCCACTTT. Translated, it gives CASSQGQGNSPLHF.

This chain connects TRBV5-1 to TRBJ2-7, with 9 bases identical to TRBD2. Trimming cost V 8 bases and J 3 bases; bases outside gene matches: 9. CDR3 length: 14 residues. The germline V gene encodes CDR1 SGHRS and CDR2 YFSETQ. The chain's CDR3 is CASRSGGSLYEQYF. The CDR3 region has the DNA TGCGCCAGTAGGAGCGGGGGGTCCCTCTACGAGCAGTACTTC.

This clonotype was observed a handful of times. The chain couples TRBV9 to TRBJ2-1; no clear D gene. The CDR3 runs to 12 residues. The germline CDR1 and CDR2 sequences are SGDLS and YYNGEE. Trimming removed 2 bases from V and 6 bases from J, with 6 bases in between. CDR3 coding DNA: TGTGCCAGCAGCGTGGATGGCAATGAGCAGTTCTTC. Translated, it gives CASSVDGNEQFF.

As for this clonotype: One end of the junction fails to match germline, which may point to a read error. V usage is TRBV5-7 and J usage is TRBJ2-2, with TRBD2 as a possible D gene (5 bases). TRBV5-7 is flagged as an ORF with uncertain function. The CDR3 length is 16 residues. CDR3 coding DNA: TGCGCCAGCAGCTTTCGAGCGGCGCAGCTGGGAGGGGAGCTGTTTTTT. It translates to CASSFRAAQLGGELFF.

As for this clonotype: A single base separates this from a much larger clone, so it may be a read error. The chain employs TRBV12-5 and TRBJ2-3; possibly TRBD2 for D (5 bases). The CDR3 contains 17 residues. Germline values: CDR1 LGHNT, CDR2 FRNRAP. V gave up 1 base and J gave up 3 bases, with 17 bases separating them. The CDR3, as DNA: TGTGCTAGTGGTTTGGAGCTAGTGGGAGTGGGGACAGATACGCAGTATTTT. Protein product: CASGLELVGVGTDTQYF.